The 8 T cell receptor beta chains below come from one sample, sequenced in a study of graft-versus-host responses after intestinal transplantation. No antigens are known for them. The data were produced by immunoSEQ multiplex PCR, yet TCRdb's version contains in-frame clones alone and is incomplete. Among approximately 80,000 clones, roughly 91% were seen once, and the ten largest hold approximately 0.35%. Sequencing was performed on unstimulated CD4+ T cells sorted from spleen or lymph node cells, taken before intestinal transplant. The receptors derive from a human donor who received an intestinal transplant.

The chain employs TRBV5-6 and TRBJ2-3; perhaps TRBD2 as D (6 bases). This CDR3 contains 16 residues. The germline V gene has CDR1 SGHDT and CDR2 YYEEEE. The V gene lost 0 bases and the J gene lost 1 base, with 12 bases spanning the gap. The CDR3 loop reads CASSLVLGEGTDTQYF. DNA for the CDR3: TGTGCCAGCAGCTTGGTGCTAGGGGAGGGCACAGATACGCAGTATTTT.

CDR3 nucleotide sequence: TGCGCCAGCAGCCAAGATAGAACAGGGAGAACCTACGAGCAGTACTTC. As protein: CASSQDRTGRTYEQYF. The rearrangement uses TRBV4-1 and TRBJ2-7, with a weak D call TRBD1 (6 bases). The V gene lost 0 bases and the J gene lost 2 bases, with 14 bases spanning the gap. Germline loops: CDR1 MGHRA, CDR2 YSYEKL. The CDR3 is made up of 16 amino acids.

The CDR3 DNA reads as TGTGCCAGCAGGTTCAGGGACAGGGTAGGACCCTACGAGCAGTACTTC. Its translation is CASRFRDRVGPYEQYF. The chain couples TRBV28 to TRBJ2-7; 9 positions agree with TRBD1. The CDR3 loop spans 16 amino acids. Trimming cost V 6 bases and J 2 bases; bases outside gene matches: 11. Germline V lookup: CDR1 MDHEN, CDR2 SYDVKM.

The chain is built from TRBV6-1 and TRBJ1-5, with TRBD1 matching 9 bases. The CDR3 runs to 14 residues. Germline lookup yields CDR1 MNHNS and CDR2 SASEGT. Trimming removed 7 bases from V and 2 bases from J; junction bases left unmatched: 3. The CDR3 region is CASTDRGGNQPQHF. The CDR3 DNA sequence: TGTGCCAGCACGGACAGGGGAGGCAATCAGCCCCAGCATTTT.

The gene calls are TRBV7-9 and TRBJ1-2, with a weak D call TRBD1 (5 bases). Trimming pared 3 bases from V and 3 bases from J, leaving 14 bases between. The CDR3 covers 15 residues. Germline V CDR1 and CDR2: SEHNR, FQNEAQ (reference sequence). The CDR3 loop reads CASSFGGTRDYGYTF. The CDR3 nucleotides are TGTGCCAGCAGCTTTGGAGGGACGCGGGACTATGGCTACACCTTC.

This clone came up once. This chain uses TRBV29-1 with TRBJ1-3, with 11 nucleotides matching TRBD1. Germline loops: CDR1 SQVTM, CDR2 ANQGSEA. The CDR3 sequence is 16 residues long. V was pared by 1 base and J by 1 base, with 3 bases of the junction left unmatched. CDR3 region: CSVEGGTGGSGNTIYF. In nucleotides, the CDR3 is TGCAGCGTTGAAGGGGGGACAGGGGGATCTGGAAACACCATATATTTT.

The count of this clone is one. The chain recombines TRBV5-1 with TRBJ1-4, with D possibly matching TRBD1 (6 bases). Germline V CDR1 and CDR2: SGHRS, YFSETQ. The V end lost 3 bases, the J end lost 6 bases, and 12 bases lay between the germline ends. CDR3 length: 14 residues. The CDR3 region is CASSWRGLDEKLFF. The CDR3 nucleotides are TGCGCCAGCAGCTGGCGGGGGCTCGATGAAAAACTGTTTTTT.

J is TRBJ2-2 and V is TRBV6-1, with 11 bases matching TRBD2. Germline V gene sequence: CDR1 MNHNS, CDR2 SASEGT. The V segment lost 4 bases and the J segment 4 bases; nucleotides outside the gene matches: 5. The CDR3 consists of 16 residues. The CDR3 region has the DNA TGTGCCAGCAGTGGACCTAGCGGGAGGAGCACCGGGGAGCTGTTTTTT. This gives the protein CASSGPSGRSTGELFF.